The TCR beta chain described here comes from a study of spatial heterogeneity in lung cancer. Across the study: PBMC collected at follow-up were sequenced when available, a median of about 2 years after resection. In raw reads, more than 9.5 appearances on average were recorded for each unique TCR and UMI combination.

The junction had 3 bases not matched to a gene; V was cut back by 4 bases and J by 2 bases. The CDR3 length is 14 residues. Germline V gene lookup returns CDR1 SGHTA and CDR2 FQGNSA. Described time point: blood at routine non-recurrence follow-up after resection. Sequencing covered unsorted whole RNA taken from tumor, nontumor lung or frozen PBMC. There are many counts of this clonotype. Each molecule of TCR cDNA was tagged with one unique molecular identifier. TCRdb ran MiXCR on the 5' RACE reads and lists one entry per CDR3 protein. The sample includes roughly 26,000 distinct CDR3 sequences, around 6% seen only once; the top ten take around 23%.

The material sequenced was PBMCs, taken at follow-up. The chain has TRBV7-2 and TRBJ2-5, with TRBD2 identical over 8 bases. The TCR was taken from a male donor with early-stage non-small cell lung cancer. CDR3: CASSYQRGQETQYF. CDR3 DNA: TGTGCCAGCAGCTACCAGCGGGGGCAAGAGACCCAGTACTTC.